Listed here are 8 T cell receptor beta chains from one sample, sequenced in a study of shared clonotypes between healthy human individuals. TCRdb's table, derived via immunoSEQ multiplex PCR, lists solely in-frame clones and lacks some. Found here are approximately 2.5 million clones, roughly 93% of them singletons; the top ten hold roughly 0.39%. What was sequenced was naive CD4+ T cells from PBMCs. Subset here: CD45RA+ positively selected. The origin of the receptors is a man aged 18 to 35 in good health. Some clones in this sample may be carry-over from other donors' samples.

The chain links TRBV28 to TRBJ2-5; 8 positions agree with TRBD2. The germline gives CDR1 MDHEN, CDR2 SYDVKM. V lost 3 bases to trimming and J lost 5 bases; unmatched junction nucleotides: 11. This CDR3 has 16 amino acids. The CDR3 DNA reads TGTGCCAGCAGTTTCCTTCTGGCGGGAGGCACGGAGACCCAGTACTTC. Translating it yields CASSFLLAGGTETQYF.

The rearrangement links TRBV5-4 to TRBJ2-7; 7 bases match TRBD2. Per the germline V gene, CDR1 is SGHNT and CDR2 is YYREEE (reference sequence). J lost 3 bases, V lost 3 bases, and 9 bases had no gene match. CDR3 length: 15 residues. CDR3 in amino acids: CASSSQKGLDYEQYF. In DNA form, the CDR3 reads TGTGCCAGCAGCTCCCAGAAAGGACTAGACTACGAGCAGTACTTC. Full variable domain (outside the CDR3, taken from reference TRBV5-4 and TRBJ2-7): ETGVTQSPTHLIKTRGQQVTLRCSSQSGHNTVSWYQQALGQGPQFIFQYYREEENGRGNFPPRFSGLQFPNYSSELNVNALELDDSALYLCASSSQKGLDYEQYFGPGTRLTVT.

DNA of the CDR3: TGCGCCAGCAGCTCGGTCTCTCCCCAAGAGACCCAGTACTTC. Protein sequence: CASSSVSPQETQYF. The V call is TRBV5-1, the J call TRBJ2-5; D unresolved. V lost 3 bases to trimming and J lost 1 base, with 10 bases between them. This CDR3 spans 14 amino acids. Germline V CDR1 and CDR2: SGHRS, YFSETQ.

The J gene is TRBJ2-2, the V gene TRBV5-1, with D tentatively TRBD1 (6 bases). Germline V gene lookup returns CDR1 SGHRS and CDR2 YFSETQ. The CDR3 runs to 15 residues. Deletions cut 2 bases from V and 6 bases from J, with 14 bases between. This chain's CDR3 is CASSFTGLEAGELFF. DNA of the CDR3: TGCGCCAGCAGCTTTACAGGGCTAGAGGCCGGGGAGCTGTTTTTT.

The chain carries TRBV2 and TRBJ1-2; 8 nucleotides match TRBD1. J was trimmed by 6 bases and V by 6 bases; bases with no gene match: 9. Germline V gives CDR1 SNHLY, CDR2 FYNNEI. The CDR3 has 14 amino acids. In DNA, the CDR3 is TGTGCCAGCAGCCCGGACAGGGATTTACATGGCTACACCTTC. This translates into CASSPDRDLHGYTF.

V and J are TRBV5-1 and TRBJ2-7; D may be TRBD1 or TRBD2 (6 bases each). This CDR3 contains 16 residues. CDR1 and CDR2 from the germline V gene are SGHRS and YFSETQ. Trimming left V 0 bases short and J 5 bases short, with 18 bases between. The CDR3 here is CASSLGVRDKAHEQYF. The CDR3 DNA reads TGCGCCAGCAGCTTGGGGGTGCGGGACAAAGCCCACGAGCAGTACTTC.

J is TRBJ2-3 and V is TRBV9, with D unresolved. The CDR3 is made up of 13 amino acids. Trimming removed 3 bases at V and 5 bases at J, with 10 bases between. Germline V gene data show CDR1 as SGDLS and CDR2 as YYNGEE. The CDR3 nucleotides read TGTGCCAGCAGCGCGGGCCCGAAAGATACGCAGTATTTT. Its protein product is CASSAGPKDTQYF.

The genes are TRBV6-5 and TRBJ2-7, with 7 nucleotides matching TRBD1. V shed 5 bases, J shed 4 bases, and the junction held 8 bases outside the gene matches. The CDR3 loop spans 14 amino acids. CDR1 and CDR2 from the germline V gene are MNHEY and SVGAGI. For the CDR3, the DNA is TGTGCCAGCAGTCATAGGGACAGCCCATACGAGCAGTACTTC. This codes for CASSHRDSPYEQYF.